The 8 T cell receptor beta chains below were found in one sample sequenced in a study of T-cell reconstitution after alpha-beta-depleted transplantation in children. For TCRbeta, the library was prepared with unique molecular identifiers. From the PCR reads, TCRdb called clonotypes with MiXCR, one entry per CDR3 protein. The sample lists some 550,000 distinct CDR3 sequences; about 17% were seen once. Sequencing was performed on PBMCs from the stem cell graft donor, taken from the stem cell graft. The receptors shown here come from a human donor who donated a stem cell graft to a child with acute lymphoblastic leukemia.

CDR3 amino acids: CASSLAGTGNYGYTF. The CDR3 region has the DNA TGCGCCAGCAGCTTGGCCGGGACAGGGAACTATGGCTACACCTTC. The chain combines TRBV5-1 with TRBJ1-2, with TRBD1 matching over 9 bases. This CDR3 has 15 residues. V was clipped by 0 bases and J by 2 bases; unmatched bases: 2. The germline CDR1 and CDR2 sequences are SGHRS and YFSETQ.

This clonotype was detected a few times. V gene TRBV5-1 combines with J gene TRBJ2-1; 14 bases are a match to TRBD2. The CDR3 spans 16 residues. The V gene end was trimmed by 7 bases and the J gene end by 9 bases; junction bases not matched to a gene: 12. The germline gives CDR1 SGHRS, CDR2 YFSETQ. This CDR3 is CASGRGGLAGEVEQFF. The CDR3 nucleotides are TGCGCCAGCGGGCGAGGGGGACTAGCGGGAGAGGTTGAGCAGTTCTTC. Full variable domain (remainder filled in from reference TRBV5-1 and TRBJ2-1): KAGVTQTPRYLIKTRGQQVTLSCSPISGHRSVSWYQQTPGQGLQFLFEYFSETQRNKGNFPGRFSGRQFSNSRSEMNVSTLELGDSALYLCASGRGGLAGEVEQFFGPGTRLTVL.

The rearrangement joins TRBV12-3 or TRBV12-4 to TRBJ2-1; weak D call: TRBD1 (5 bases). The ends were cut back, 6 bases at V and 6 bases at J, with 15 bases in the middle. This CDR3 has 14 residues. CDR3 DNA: TGTGCCAGCAGCATTTTTACCCAGGGCAATGAGCAGTTCTTC. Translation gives CASSIFTQGNEQFF.

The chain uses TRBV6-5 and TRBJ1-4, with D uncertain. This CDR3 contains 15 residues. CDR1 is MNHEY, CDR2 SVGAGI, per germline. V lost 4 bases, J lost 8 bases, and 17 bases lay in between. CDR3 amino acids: CASSSTLAAGEKLFF. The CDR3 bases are TGTGCCAGCAGTTCCACCCTGGCGGCTGGGGAAAAACTGTTTTTT.

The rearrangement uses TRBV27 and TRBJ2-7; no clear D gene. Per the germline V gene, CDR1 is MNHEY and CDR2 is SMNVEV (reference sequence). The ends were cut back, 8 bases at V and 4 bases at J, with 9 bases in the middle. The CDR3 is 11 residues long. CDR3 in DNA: TGTGCCAGCGCGTACGGTTACGAGCAGTACTTC. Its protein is CASAYGYEQYF.

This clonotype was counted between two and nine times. CDR3 coding DNA: TGCGCCAGCAGCTTAGAGGGTACAGAGGACGAGCAGTACTTC. Amino acid sequence: CASSLEGTEDEQYF. J is TRBJ2-7 and V is TRBV5-1, with D possibly matching TRBD2 (5 bases). Germline V gives CDR1 SGHRS, CDR2 YFSETQ. The CDR3 covers 14 residues. V dropped 2 bases and J dropped 5 bases, with 14 bases sitting between them.

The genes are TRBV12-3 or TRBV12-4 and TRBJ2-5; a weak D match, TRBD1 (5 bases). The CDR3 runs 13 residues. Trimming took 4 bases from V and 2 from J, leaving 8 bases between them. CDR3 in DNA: TGTGCCAGCAGTTCGGACAAGCAAGAGACCCAGTACTTC. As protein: CASSSDKQETQYF.

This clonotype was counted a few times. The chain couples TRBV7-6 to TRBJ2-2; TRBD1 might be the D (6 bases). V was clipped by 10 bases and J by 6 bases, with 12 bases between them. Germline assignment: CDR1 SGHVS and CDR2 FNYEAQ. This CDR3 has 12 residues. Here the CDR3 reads CATDSPPGELFF. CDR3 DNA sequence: TGTGCCACGGACAGCCCGCCCGGGGAGCTGTTTTTT.